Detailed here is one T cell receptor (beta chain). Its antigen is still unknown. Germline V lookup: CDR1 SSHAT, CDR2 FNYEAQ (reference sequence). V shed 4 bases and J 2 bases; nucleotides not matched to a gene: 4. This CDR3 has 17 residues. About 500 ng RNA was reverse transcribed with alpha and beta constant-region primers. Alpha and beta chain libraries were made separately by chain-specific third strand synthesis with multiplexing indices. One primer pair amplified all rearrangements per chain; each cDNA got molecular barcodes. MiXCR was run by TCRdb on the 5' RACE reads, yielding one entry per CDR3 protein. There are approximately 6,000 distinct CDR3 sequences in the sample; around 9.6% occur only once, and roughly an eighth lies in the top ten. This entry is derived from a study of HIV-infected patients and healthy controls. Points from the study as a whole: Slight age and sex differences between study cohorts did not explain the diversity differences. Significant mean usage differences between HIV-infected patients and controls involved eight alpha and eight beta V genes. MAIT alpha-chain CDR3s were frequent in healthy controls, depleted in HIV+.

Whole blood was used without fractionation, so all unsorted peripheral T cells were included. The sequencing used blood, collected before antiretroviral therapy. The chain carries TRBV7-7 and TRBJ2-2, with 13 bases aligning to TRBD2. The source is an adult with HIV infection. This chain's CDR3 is CASSSGLAGANTGELFF. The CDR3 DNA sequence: TGTGCCAGCAGCTCTGGACTAGCGGGGGCAAACACCGGGGAGCTGTTTTTT.